Listed below are T cell receptor beta chains from one sample, sequenced in a study of breast tumors, draining lymph nodes, adjacent tissues. In TCRdb, the multiplex PCR reads were re-called with MiXCR into one record per CDR3 protein. Of some 120,000 distinct CDR3 sequences in the sample, about 20% were seen once. Sample: axillary lymph node tissue. These receptors came from a female donor with breast cancer. Some clones in this sample may be carry-over from other donors' samples. Both conserved end residues are part of each CDR3. The D gene is left open where the match is weak. Clone size, where shown, is once, few, many, or a class for clones that have expanded.

cdr3_nt	cdr3_aa	d_call	v_call	j_call	clone_size
TGCAGTGCTGACGTTGGGAAGGCTGGAAGCACCATATATTTT	CSADVGKAGSTIYF	.	TRBV20-1	TRBJ1-3	.
TGCGCCAGCAGCTCCTTAGCGGGAGGGGGCACAGATACGCAGTATTTT	CASSSLAGGGTDTQYF	TRBD2	TRBV5-1	TRBJ2-3	many
TGTGCCACCAGTGATTTGCGCTATGGCTACACCTTC	CATSDLRYGYTF	.	TRBV24-1	TRBJ1-2	many
TGTGCCAGCAGCTTGGGACAGATATATAATTCACCCCTCCACTTT	CASSLGQIYNSPLHF	TRBD1	TRBV7-8	TRBJ1-6	many
TGTGCCAGCAGTCCCCCGGGACCTAGATTTAATGAGCAGTTCTTC	CASSPPGPRFNEQFF	.	TRBV12-3/TRBV12-4	TRBJ2-1	many
TGCGCCAGCAGTGCGGGGAGGGACACCGGGGAGCTGTTTTTT	CASSAGRDTGELFF	TRBD2	TRBV10-1	TRBJ2-2	many
TGTGCCAGCAGCCCCGTAGCAGATACGCAGTATTTT	CASSPVADTQYF	.	TRBV7-6	TRBJ2-3	many
TGTGTCAGTAGTCACTCTAGCGGCACTGTGGCCCAGTACTTC	CVSSHSSGTVAQYF	TRBD2	TRBV19	TRBJ2-5	many
TGCAGTGCTAGGAAGGCTTCCCCTAGCGGGGGACGTTACAATGAGCAGTTCTTC	CSARKASPSGGRYNEQFF	TRBD2	TRBV20-1	TRBJ2-1	many
TGTGCCAGTAGTATCGGGACAACTAATGAAAAACTGTTTTTT	CASSIGTTNEKLFF	.	TRBV19	TRBJ1-4	many
TGTGCCACCAGCAGAGTGGCGGGAGGGCCCGGGGAGCTGTTTTTT	CATSRVAGGPGELFF	TRBD2	TRBV15	TRBJ2-2	many
TGTGCCACCAGCAGAGACCCAAGACTGACCGGGACCGGGGAGCTGTTTTTT	CATSRDPRLTGTGELFF	.	TRBV15	TRBJ2-2	many
TGTGCTAGCAGGCGCGATTACGAGCAGTACTTC	CASRRDYEQYF	.	TRBV2	TRBJ2-7	many
TGTGCCAGCAGGTATAGCGGGGGCGTCTACTCCTACGAGCAGTACTTC	CASRYSGGVYSYEQYF	TRBD2	TRBV2	TRBJ2-7	.
TGTGCCAGCATGAGGGTCGGGACAGGGGCAGACACCATATATTTT	CASMRVGTGADTIYF	TRBD1	TRBV2	TRBJ1-3	many
TGTGCCAGCAGTGAATTCACGGGACACGATAATCAGCCCCAGCATTTT	CASSEFTGHDNQPQHF	.	TRBV6-1	TRBJ1-5	many
TGTGCCAGCGAGGCGGGCGGGGAGACCCAGTACTTC	CASEAGGETQYF	.	TRBV28	TRBJ2-5	.
TGTGCCAGCAGCTCTTCCATCGACTCGGGGGAGCAGTACTTC	CASSSSIDSGEQYF	.	TRBV7-3	TRBJ2-7	many
TGCAGTGCTAGAACTTTGGGGGAAAAACTGTTTTTT	CSARTLGEKLFF	.	TRBV20-1	TRBJ1-4	many
TGTGCCAGCAGCAGCATTTCAGGGAGTTGGTCCTACGAGCAGTACTTC	CASSSISGSWSYEQYF	.	TRBV11-2	TRBJ2-7	many
TGCGCCAGCAGCTTGGGAGCGGGAGGGTCCCAAGAGACCCAGTACTTC	CASSLGAGGSQETQYF	TRBD2	TRBV5-1	TRBJ2-5	.
TGCAGTGCTACCCGGACTAGCGGGAGGTTCAATGAGCAGTTCTTC	CSATRTSGRFNEQFF	TRBD2	TRBV20-1	TRBJ2-1	many
TGTGCCAGTAAAGAGGGATTTATCTCTGGGGCCAACGTCCTGACTTTC	CASKEGFISGANVLTF	.	TRBV19	TRBJ2-6	many
TGTGCCAGCAGCACGGGGGAGGGGAGACTAAACACCATATATTTT	CASSTGEGRLNTIYF	.	TRBV7-9	TRBJ1-3	many
TGTGCCAGCAGCTTGGGGGACGAAGCTTTCTTT	CASSLGDEAFF	.	TRBV5-4	TRBJ1-1	.
TGCAGCGTTGTATTAGGGCAGGGAGGGAGCTCCTACGAGCAGTACTTC	CSVVLGQGGSSYEQYF	TRBD2	TRBV29-1	TRBJ2-7	.
TGTGCCAGCAGTTCAGGGCTCGGCGAGCAGTACTTC	CASSSGLGEQYF	.	TRBV6-1	TRBJ2-7	many
TGCGCCAGCAGTTTCCAGTGGGGGACCACAGATACGCAGTATTTT	CASSFQWGTTDTQYF	.	TRBV5-1	TRBJ2-3	many
TGCAGTGCTAGAGATGGCCCAGGGATAACAAAACGAGGGTTGTCTGTCTTC	CSARDGPGITKRGLSVF	.	TRBV20-1	TRBJ2-4	.
TGTGCCAGCAGTTATGGGGGGGATGAGCAGTTCTTC	CASSYGGDEQFF	TRBD2	TRBV6-6	TRBJ2-1	many
TGCAGTGCTAGAGACTTCACAGGGGGAGGAGAAGCTTTCTTT	CSARDFTGGGEAFF	TRBD1	TRBV20-1	TRBJ1-1	.
TGTGCCAGCAGTGCACAGGGGGCCGGCCCTGAAGCTTTCTTT	CASSAQGAGPEAFF	TRBD1	TRBV6-1	TRBJ1-1	.
TGTGCCAGCAGCGGGTCCGGGACAGCCTCGCGAGGGGACTATGGCTACACCTTC	CASSGSGTASRGDYGYTF	TRBD1	TRBV9	TRBJ1-2	many
TGTGCCAGCAGCCAAGGGGCAGGGAATCAGCCCCAGCATTTT	CASSQGAGNQPQHF	.	TRBV3-1	TRBJ1-5	many
TGCAGTGCTAGAGAGGACTCCGTCGGGGAGCTGTTTTTT	CSAREDSVGELFF	.	TRBV20-1	TRBJ2-2	few
TGTGCCAGTAGTCCCTCTATTGGGAACGGAAAAAGCACAGATACGCAGTATTTT	CASSPSIGNGKSTDTQYF	.	TRBV19	TRBJ2-3	many
TGTGCCAGCAGCCAAGAGGTTACTGGCAGCTACGAGCAGTACTTC	CASSQEVTGSYEQYF	.	TRBV4-2	TRBJ2-7	many
TGCAGCGCAAGGGGTTCCCAGGAGGAAAAACTGTTTTTT	CSARGSQEEKLFF	.	TRBV29-1	TRBJ1-4	many
TGTGCCAGCAGTGCCTCCGGGACAGGGAGTTGGCTGTTTTTT	CASSASGTGSWLFF	TRBD1	TRBV25-1	TRBJ1-4	many
TGTGCCAGCAGTTATATCCGCGGGCGCTCCGTTTCTAGCACAGATACGCAGTATTTT	CASSYIRGRSVSSTDTQYF	.	TRBV6-2/TRBV6-3	TRBJ2-3	.
TGCAGTGGTGTCAGGGAATCCCGTTACGAGCAGTACTTC	CSGVRESRYEQYF	.	TRBV20-1	TRBJ2-7	many
TGTGCCAGCAGCCTCAGTAGCGGGAGGACGCAGTTCTTC	CASSLSSGRTQFF	TRBD2	TRBV4-2	TRBJ2-1	many
TGTGCCAGCACCGATGGTGGGGGGGCCACCTACAATGAGCAGTTCTTC	CASTDGGGATYNEQFF	.	TRBV6-6	TRBJ2-1	many
TGTGCCATCAGTGAGTCTCATAAGCTGAACACCGGGGAGCTGTTTTTT	CAISESHKLNTGELFF	.	TRBV10-3	TRBJ2-2	many
TGTGCCAGCAGCCGGACTCTGGGCACAGATACGCAGTATTTT	CASSRTLGTDTQYF	.	TRBV9	TRBJ2-3	many
TGTGCCGGCATAAAATTCCAGGGGGCAGGCGGGGAGCTGTTTTTT	CAGIKFQGAGGELFF	TRBD1	TRBV6-6	TRBJ2-2	.
TGTGCCAGCAGGCCTACTCAGGACACCATATATTTT	CASRPTQDTIYF	.	TRBV6-6	TRBJ1-3	many
TGCGCCAGCAGTGCCGGGACCGGCGGAGACTATGGCTACACCTTC	CASSAGTGGDYGYTF	.	TRBV10-2	TRBJ1-2	many
TGTAGCGCGGGTCCAATAAACATTCAGTACTTC	CSAGPINIQYF	.	TRBV6-1	TRBJ2-4	.
TGCAGTGCTGTAAATCGGGGGGGCTTTTACAATGAGCAGTTCTTC	CSAVNRGGFYNEQFF	TRBD2	TRBV20-1	TRBJ2-1	many
TGTGCCAGCAGGGGTTGGTTAGGGAGCTCTGGGGCCAACGTCCTGACTTTC	CASRGWLGSSGANVLTF	.	TRBV12-3/TRBV12-4	TRBJ2-6	.
TGCAGCGTCCTCGGGGGTGCAACTAATGAAAAACTGTTTTTT	CSVLGGATNEKLFF	.	TRBV29-1	TRBJ1-4	many
TGTGCCAGCAGTTACCTGGGGGGGGGGGCCATTAATGAGCAGTTCTTC	CASSYLGGGAINEQFF	.	TRBV6-6	TRBJ2-1	many
TGTGCCAACGGACAGGGCCGCTATGGCTACACCTTC	CANGQGRYGYTF	TRBD1	TRBV2	TRBJ1-2	many
TGTGCCAGCAGCCCTTCAAAAGAGACCCAGTACTTC	CASSPSKETQYF	.	TRBV7-9	TRBJ2-5	many
TGCAGTGCCAGACAGCAAAAGCATAGCAATCAGCCCCAGCATTTT	CSARQQKHSNQPQHF	.	TRBV20-1	TRBJ1-5	many
TGTGCCAGCAGCTTCGCTCGAGACTATGGCTACACCTTC	CASSFARDYGYTF	.	TRBV6-5	TRBJ1-2	many
TGTGCCAGCAGACCCCGCCAACAAGGATCAGATACGCAGTATTTT	CASRPRQQGSDTQYF	.	TRBV28	TRBJ2-3	.
TGTGCCAGCTCACCGGGGACAGGGGAGCGGGTCGGTCAAGAGACCCAGTACTTC	CASSPGTGERVGQETQYF	TRBD1	TRBV18	TRBJ2-5	.